A single sample is the source of the 9 T cell receptor beta chains below, sequenced in a study of T cell responses to AZD1222 COVID-19 vaccine (dated by TCRdb to about 2021). The label giving this sample's time point can be read as: about 28 days (+/-7) after the second vaccine dose. Libraries were constructed by the immunoSEQ multiplex PCR assay. The table was pulled from immuneACCESS by TCRdb, which kept in-frame rearrangements only. Such tables lose some clones; where checked, under half of the loss comes from unresolved V genes, and the rest has no known cause. For this sample there are roughly 150,000 clones; roughly 88% appear just once. The ten largest clonotypes hold about 5.9% of the sample. The source material was peripheral blood, sampled 28 days after the second AZD1222 dose. The source of these receptors is an adult who received the AZD1222 COVID-19 vaccine.

The chain links TRBV30 to TRBJ1-2, with no clear D. This CDR3 is built from 13 residues. Deletions cut 1 base from V and 4 bases from J, with 10 bases between. CDR1 and CDR2 from the germline V gene are GTSNPN and SVGIG (reference sequence). The CDR3 DNA is TGTGCCTGGAGTGGTGGGTCTGGCTATGGCTACACCTTC. It yields the protein CAWSGGSGYGYTF.

The rearrangement uses TRBV24-1 and TRBJ1-5; TRBD1 aligns across 8 bases. Germline values: CDR1 KGHDR, CDR2 SFDVKD. This CDR3 has 17 amino acids. V lost 2 bases and J lost 2; bases outside the gene matches: 7. CDR3: CATSDSTGAWGNQPQHF. DNA of the CDR3: TGTGCCACCAGTGATTCGACAGGGGCGTGGGGCAATCAGCCCCAGCATTTT.

The rearrangement uses TRBV2 and TRBJ2-5; 11 bases agree with TRBD1. V dropped 1 base and J dropped 1; count of bases not matched to a gene: 5. The germline V gene encodes CDR1 SNHLY and CDR2 FYNNEI. The CDR3 contains 17 residues. The CDR3 sequence: CASSEGTGGAPQETQYF. DNA for the CDR3: TGTGCCAGCAGTGAAGGGACAGGGGGCGCTCCCCAAGAGACCCAGTACTTC.

The chain has TRBV7-3 and TRBJ1-3, with D uncertain. Trimming shortened V by 5 bases and J by 2 bases, and 13 bases separated the two germline ends. The CDR3 contains 15 residues. Germline V gives CDR1 SGHTA, CDR2 FQGTGA. CDR3 nucleotides: TGTGCCAGCAGCCCAAATTCGGACCCTGGAAACACCATATATTTT. Translation gives CASSPNSDPGNTIYF.

This rearrangement joins TRBV19 to TRBJ1-5; D not certain. Trimming took off 8 bases at V and 4 bases at J, with 21 bases between the two ends. Germline-derived CDR1 and CDR2 are LNHDA and SQIVND (reference sequence). CDR3 size: 16 residues. CDR3 sequence reads: CASRAEGGLLNQPQHF. The CDR3 DNA follows: TGTGCCAGTCGAGCCGAGGGCGGACTGCTTAATCAGCCCCAGCATTTT.

This clone showed up just once. This chain connects TRBV6-2 or TRBV6-3 to TRBJ1-5; D is possibly TRBD1 (5 bases). The germline V and J ends were trimmed by 0 bases and 6 bases, with 12 bases remaining between them. The CDR3 sequence is 15 residues long. Germline V gene lookup returns CDR1 MNHEY and CDR2 SVGEGT. In nucleotides, the CDR3 is TGTGCCAGCAGTTACTCGGCAGGGTTTAGTCAGCCCCAGCATTTT. Translation: CASSYSAGFSQPQHF.

The J gene is TRBJ2-2, the V gene TRBV3-1 (or the pseudogene TRBV3-2); 7 bases are a match to TRBD1. CDR3 length: 16 residues. Germline loops: CDR1 LGHDT, CDR2 YNNKEL (reference sequence). J was trimmed by 5 bases and V by 0 bases; bases with no gene match: 6. CDR3 coding DNA: TGTGCCAGCAGCCAAGATACCGCCAGGGGGACCGGGGAGCTGTTTTTT. Translated, it gives CASSQDTARGTGELFF.

The chain combines TRBV27 with TRBJ2-3, with TRBD1 matching over 7 bases. With V trimmed by 5 bases and J by 3 bases, 11 bases remained unmatched. Germline lookup yields CDR1 MNHEY and CDR2 SMNVEV (reference sequence). There are 16 residues in the CDR3. CDR3 amino acids: CASSHNRGGLTDTQYF. DNA for the CDR3: TGTGCCAGCAGTCACAACAGGGGTGGTTTGACAGATACGCAGTATTTT.

The V call is TRBV2, the J call TRBJ2-3; 12 bases are a match to TRBD2. There are 15 residues in the CDR3. V was pared by 6 bases and J by 3 bases, with 4 bases of the junction left unmatched. From germline, CDR1 is SNHLY and CDR2 FYNNEI. CDR3 residues: CASRTSGSETDTQYF. The CDR3 nucleotides read TGTGCCAGCAGGACTAGCGGGAGCGAAACAGATACGCAGTATTTT.